These T cell receptor beta chains were read from a single sample in a study of regulatory T cells in long-lasting Graves disease. TCRdb called the multiplex PCR reads again in MiXCR, with one record for every CDR3 protein. The data show some 280,000 distinct CDR3 sequences, roughly a fifth seen once. This material consisted of peripheral blood mononuclear cells (PBMCs), taken when the disease was refractory, from a patient treated with antithyroid drugs. These receptor sequences come from a female donor with Graves disease. Both conserved end residues are part of each CDR3. A D gene is named only where the DNA matches it firmly. Only some rows state a clone size, as once, few, many or a class for expanded clones.

V gene: TRBV28
J gene: TRBJ2-3
clone size: few
D gene: .
CDR3 protein: CASSLSARRTSTDTQYF
CDR3 DNA: TGTGCCAGCAGTTTAAGCGCGCGGAGGACTAGCACAGATACGCAGTATTTT

V gene: TRBV7-2
J gene: TRBJ1-5
clone size: many
D gene: .
CDR3 protein: CASSLTGQRDQPQHF
CDR3 DNA: TGTGCCAGCAGCTTAACAGGGCAGAGGGATCAGCCCCAGCATTTT

V gene: TRBV5-1
J gene: TRBJ2-2
clone size: many
D gene: .
CDR3 protein: CASSLQPYTGELFF
CDR3 DNA: TGCGCCAGCAGCTTACAGCCTTACACCGGGGAGCTGTTTTTT

V gene: TRBV7-9
J gene: TRBJ2-7
clone size: .
D gene: .
CDR3 protein: CASSLARVRSPEEQYF
CDR3 DNA: TGTGCCAGCAGCTTAGCGCGAGTGAGGTCTCCGGAAGAGCAGTACTTC

V gene: TRBV12-3/TRBV12-4
J gene: TRBJ2-1
clone size: .
D gene: .
CDR3 protein: CASSLSSSNEQFF
CDR3 DNA: TGTGCCAGCAGTTTATCTTCTAGTAATGAGCAGTTCTTC

V gene: TRBV2
J gene: TRBJ1-4
clone size: .
D gene: .
CDR3 protein: CASSEEGTNEKLFF
CDR3 DNA: TGTGCCAGCAGCGAAGAGGGAACTAATGAAAAACTGTTTTTT

V gene: TRBV11-3
J gene: TRBJ2-2
clone size: .
D gene: .
CDR3 protein: CASSPRTGSNTGELFF
CDR3 DNA: TGTGCCAGCAGCCCCCGGACTGGCTCGAACACCGGGGAGCTGTTTTTT

V gene: TRBV7-9
J gene: TRBJ1-1
clone size: few
D gene: .
CDR3 protein: CASSFGIESGTEAFF
CDR3 DNA: TGTGCCAGCAGCTTTGGGATCGAAAGCGGCACTGAAGCTTTCTTT

V gene: TRBV29-1
J gene: TRBJ2-2
clone size: .
D gene: TRBD1
CDR3 protein: CSARRTGSDTGELFF
CDR3 DNA: TGCAGCGCCAGACGGACAGGGTCGGACACCGGGGAGCTGTTTTTT

V gene: TRBV7-2
J gene: TRBJ1-2
clone size: few
D gene: TRBD1
CDR3 protein: CASSSRDRETYGYTF
CDR3 DNA: TGTGCCAGCAGCTCCCGGGACAGGGAGACCTATGGCTACACCTTC

V gene: TRBV28
J gene: TRBJ1-2
clone size: many
D gene: .
CDR3 protein: CASSFWGPGDTF
CDR3 DNA: TGTGCCAGCAGTTTCTGGGGACCAGGAGACACCTTC

V gene: TRBV28
J gene: TRBJ2-2
clone size: .
D gene: .
CDR3 protein: CANSKQDTGELFF
CDR3 DNA: TGTGCCAACAGTAAACAGGACACCGGGGAGCTGTTTTTT

V gene: TRBV18
J gene: TRBJ1-2
clone size: .
D gene: .
CDR3 protein: CASSPSGGEINYGYTF
CDR3 DNA: TGTGCCAGCTCACCATCTGGTGGGGAAATTAACTATGGCTACACCTTC

V gene: TRBV3-1
J gene: TRBJ2-5
clone size: many
D gene: .
CDR3 protein: CASSQRRTPQETQYF
CDR3 DNA: TGTGCCAGCAGCCAGCGCCGGACGCCCCAAGAGACCCAGTACTTC

V gene: TRBV25-1
J gene: TRBJ2-7
clone size: few
D gene: .
CDR3 protein: CASSEYRSGQNYEQYF
CDR3 DNA: TGTGCCAGCAGTGAATATAGAAGTGGGCAGAACTACGAGCAGTACTTC

V gene: TRBV27
J gene: TRBJ2-7
clone size: .
D gene: TRBD1
CDR3 protein: CASSPRGMGYEQYF
CDR3 DNA: TGTGCCAGCAGTCCCAGGGGGATGGGGTACGAGCAGTACTTC

V gene: TRBV12-3/TRBV12-4
J gene: TRBJ2-4
clone size: many
D gene: TRBD2
CDR3 protein: CASSALLAGADIQYF
CDR3 DNA: TGTGCCAGCAGTGCCTTGCTAGCGGGAGCGGACATTCAGTACTTC